The 10 T cell receptor beta chains below come from one sample, sequenced in a study of vaccination effects on CD4 cells after COVID-19. Measured with immunoSEQ multiplex PCR; TCRdb has only the in-frame clones, and not every one. The table shows some 63,000 clones, with under 85% occurring only once. No antigens are known for them. Subsequent to approximately 9 days of culture, CD4+ T cells were isolated. The sample here was CD4+ T cells from PBMCs cultured without peptide, taken before COVID-19 vaccination. The receptors here all came from a human donor who had a prior SARS-CoV-2 infection.

This chain joins TRBV19 and TRBJ2-6; no clear D gene. This CDR3 has 13 residues. Germline V gene lookup returns CDR1 LNHDA and CDR2 SQIVND (reference sequence). V was shortened by 7 bases and J by 4 bases, with 8 bases between the two germline ends. This chain's CDR3 is CASTVSGANVLTF. The CDR3 DNA reads as TGTGCCAGTACCGTTTCCGGGGCCAACGTCCTGACTTTC.

The V gene is TRBV7-9, the J gene TRBJ1-4; D is possibly TRBD1 (5 bases). The CDR3 consists of 14 residues. CDR1 is SEHNR, CDR2 FQNEAQ, per germline (reference sequence). V gave up 6 bases and J gave up 4 bases, with 12 bases separating them. The CDR3 nucleotides read TGTGCCAGCAGTCCTGGACATATTAATGAAAAACTGTTTTTT. This sequence encodes CASSPGHINEKLFF.

The rearrangement joins TRBV9 to TRBJ2-1; 13 bases fit TRBD2. The CDR3 is 16 residues long. Per germline, CDR1 SGDLS and CDR2 YYNGEE. Trimming cost V 0 bases and J 10 bases; bases outside gene matches: 7. The CDR3 nucleotides are TGTGCCAGCAGCGTAGAACTAGCGGGAGGGGGTCGCGAGCAGTTCTTC. Its protein is CASSVELAGGGREQFF.

J is TRBJ2-1 and V is TRBV4-2; D possibly matches TRBD1 or TRBD2 (6 bases each). Germline V gene data show CDR1 as LGHNA and CDR2 as YNFKEQ. V was trimmed by 1 base and J by 1 base, leaving 11 bases between them. The CDR3 extends over 16 amino acids. CDR3 residues: CASSQATGASYNEQFF. The CDR3 DNA reads as TGTGCCAGCAGCCAAGCGACGGGGGCTTCCTACAATGAGCAGTTCTTC.

This rearrangement joins TRBV11-2 to TRBJ2-5, with 9 nucleotides matching TRBD1. Germline V lookup: CDR1 SGHAT, CDR2 FQNNGV. The CDR3 is made up of 16 amino acids. The junction had 12 bases not matched to a gene; V was cut back by 6 bases and J by 4 bases. In DNA, the CDR3 is TGTGCCAGCAGGCCGGAACAGGGGGCGTGGGGAGAGACCCAGTACTTC. As protein: CASRPEQGAWGETQYF. The variable domain in full, with the rest retrieved from reference TRBV11-2 and TRBJ2-5, is EAGVAQSPRYKIIEKRQSVAFWCNPISGHATLYWYQQILGQGPKLLIQFQNNGVVDDSQLPKDRFSAERLKGVDSTLKIQPAKLEDSAVYLCASRPEQGAWGETQYFGPGTRLLVL.

The chain has TRBV9 and TRBJ2-5, with D possibly TRBD2 on 7 matching bases. This CDR3 is built from 13 residues. Trimming removed 5 bases at V and 2 bases at J, with 10 bases between. Germline values: CDR1 SGDLS, CDR2 YYNGEE. The CDR3 DNA follows: TGTGCCAGCAGTAGGGGGGGACAAGAGACCCAGTACTTC. Translating gives CASSRGGQETQYF.

J is TRBJ1-1 and V is TRBV18; D is unclear. CDR3 size: 15 residues. Trimming pared 6 bases from V and 4 bases from J, leaving 18 bases between. Germline V gives CDR1 KGHSH, CDR2 LQKENI. CDR3: CASSATLLSSTEAFF. CDR3 DNA: TGTGCCAGCTCCGCGACCCTTCTATCGAGCACTGAAGCTTTCTTT.

The chain has TRBV5-1 and TRBJ2-1; 7 bases match TRBD2. The germline gives CDR1 SGHRS, CDR2 YFSETQ. The V and J ends lost 1 base and 9 bases, in that order; junction bases with no gene match: 16. The CDR3 extends over 17 amino acids. This chain's CDR3 is CASSLPRPAGSGSEQFF. DNA for the CDR3: TGCGCCAGCAGCTTGCCCCGGCCAGCGGGGTCGGGTAGTGAGCAGTTCTTC.

The chain uses TRBV5-6 and TRBJ2-3; TRBD2 aligns across 11 bases. This CDR3 has 16 residues. V gave up 3 bases and J gave up 1 base; unmatched junction bases: 4. CDR1 and CDR2 (germline): SGHDT, YYEEEE. The CDR3 protein is CASSSETSGGTDTQYF. The CDR3 DNA reads TGTGCCAGCAGCTCAGAGACTAGCGGGGGCACAGATACGCAGTATTTT. The full variable domain, its missing parts supplied by reference TRBV5-6 and TRBJ2-3, is DAGVTQSPTHLIKTRGQQVTLRCSPKSGHDTVSWYQQALGQGPQFIFQYYEEEERQRGNFPDRFSGHQFPNYSSELNVNALLLGDSALYLCASSSETSGGTDTQYFGPGTRLTVL.

J is TRBJ2-1 and V is TRBV9, with TRBD1 matching 8 bases. The trim removed 1 base at V and 4 bases at J, leaving 4 bases unmatched. From germline, CDR1 is SGDLS and CDR2 YYNGEE. The length of the CDR3 is 15 residues. CDR3 sequence: CASSVRDRSYNEQFF. CDR3 DNA sequence: TGTGCCAGCAGCGTAAGGGACAGGAGTTACAATGAGCAGTTCTTC.